The sequence of this T cell receptor beta chain was determined in a study of early T cells in non-severe SARS-CoV-2 infection. Background on the study: The input, bulk RNA from unsorted whole blood, was sequenced, and chains were unpaired.

The TCR library protocol attached unique molecular identifiers to the individual cDNA molecules. Each CDR3 protein gets one entry after TCRdb re-called the 5' RACE reads with MiXCR. Among about 52,000 distinct CDR3 sequences listed, around 7.5% were seen once. The V end was cut by 1 base, the J end by 0 bases, with 10 bases between. The CDR3 loop spans 16 amino acids. The germline CDR1 and CDR2 sequences are LGHNA and YSLEER. Study results and limitations: Anti-spike CD8 responses were favored in VDJdb matching, and private and CD4 specificities were missed.

As for this clonotype: The antigen is unknown.

The sample was whole blood. The J gene is TRBJ1-3, the V gene TRBV4-3; D gene unclear. The receptor was derived from an adult who was a healthcare worker with PCR-confirmed SARS-CoV-2 infection or an uninfected control (not recorded which). The CDR3 coding sequence is TGCGCCAGCAGCCAAGGGCGACGCACCTCTGGAAACACCATATATTTT. It encodes CASSQGRRTSGNTIYF.